These 13 T cell receptor beta chains came from one sample sequenced in a study of blood T cells in healthy people across ages. Primed by a sample-barcoded 5' primer and a J-beta primer mix, a second PCR proceeded for roughly 7 to 11 cycles. From the 5' RACE reads, TCRdb called clonotypes with MiXCR, one entry per CDR3 protein. The data contain about 1.8 million distinct CDR3 sequences, roughly 50% of them seen just once; the ten biggest clones take up more than 2%. Material for sequencing was blood. The receptor set was obtained from a woman aged 40 to 50 in good health.

The rearrangement links TRBV9 to TRBJ2-5; 9 nucleotides agree with TRBD2. This CDR3 spans 16 amino acids. Germline V lookup: CDR1 SGDLS, CDR2 YYNGEE. V lost 3 bases to trimming and J lost 5 bases; unmatched junction nucleotides: 11. CDR3 protein: CASSEGVAGVGETQYF. The CDR3 bases are TGTGCCAGCAGCGAGGGGGTAGCGGGGGTTGGGGAGACCCAGTACTTC.

The V call is TRBV6-1, the J call TRBJ2-7; 7 bases match TRBD1. Unmatched junction bases numbered 14, after V lost 3 bases and J lost 6 bases. This CDR3 is built from 16 residues. Germline values: CDR1 MNHNS, CDR2 SASEGT. The CDR3 spells CASSDPTGSSVGEQYF. The DNA for the CDR3 is TGTGCCAGCAGTGACCCGACAGGGTCATCAGTCGGCGAGCAGTACTTC.

This clonotype was detected a few times. One end of the junction is discordant with germline, which a read error may explain. The chain couples TRBV27 to TRBJ2-4; 7 bases align to TRBD1. The length of the CDR3 is 16 residues. Germline V lookup: CDR1 MNHEY, CDR2 SMNVEV (reference sequence). CDR3 residues: CASSISSGQLINIQYF. The CDR3, as DNA: TGTGCCAGCAGTATATCTTCGGGACAGCTGATAAACATTCAGTACTTC.

Regarding this clonotype: At one end, the junction sequence differs from germline, possibly due to a read error. V usage is TRBV18 and J usage is TRBJ2-3, with a weak D call TRBD1 (6 bases). Per germline, CDR1 KGHSH and CDR2 LQKENI. This CDR3 is 15 amino acids long. Here the CDR3 reads CASSPGQRSTGTQYF. The CDR3 DNA follows: TGTGCCAGCTCACCCGGACAGAGGAGCACAGGTACGCAGTATTTT.

This chain uses TRBV5-1 with TRBJ1-1; no firm D call. CDR3 length: 14 amino acids. The germline V and J ends were trimmed by 3 bases and 11 bases, with 20 bases remaining between them. In germline, CDR1 is SGHRS, CDR2 YFSETQ. CDR3 bases: TGCGCCAGCAGCTCCTCCTCGGCGGATGAAGAGGCTTTCTTT. It specifies CASSSSSADEEAFF.

This clonotype was counted a few times. This chain uses TRBV20-1 with TRBJ2-7, with D perhaps TRBD1 (5 bases). V shed 6 bases and J shed 2 bases, with 14 bases lying between them. The CDR3 covers 13 residues. Germline CDR1 DFQATT, CDR2 SNEGSKA (reference sequence). The DNA of the CDR3 is TGCAGTGCCCTGAAGGGGTCGGCCTACGAGCAGTACTTC. It encodes CSALKGSAYEQYF.

A few counts support this clonotype. As DNA, the CDR3 is TGTGCCAGCAGCCAAGGACAGGGGGCTAGCGGCGGCTACACCTTC. The encoded protein is CASSQGQGASGGYTF. This chain connects TRBV3-1 to TRBJ1-2, with 10 bases matching TRBD1. Germline-derived CDR1 and CDR2 are LGHDT and YNNKEL (reference sequence). V shed 1 base and J 8 bases; nucleotides not matched to a gene: 7. CDR3 length: 15 residues.

The chain is built from TRBV5-1 and TRBJ2-1, with TRBD2 identical over 14 bases. Germline V gives CDR1 SGHRS, CDR2 YFSETQ. This CDR3 is 18 amino acids long. V lost 5 bases and J lost 2; bases outside the gene matches: 9. The CDR3 region is CASSWGLAGANTYNEQFF. As DNA, the CDR3 is TGCGCCAGCAGTTGGGGACTAGCGGGGGCCAATACCTACAATGAGCAGTTCTTC.

This clonotype has only a few counts. The genes are TRBV12-3 or TRBV12-4 and TRBJ2-7; 10 bases line up with TRBD1. The V segment lost 3 bases and the J segment 6 bases; nucleotides outside the gene matches: 8. The CDR3 has 15 residues. The CDR3 DNA is TGTGCCAGCAGTTTTCGCCCCGGGACAGGGGCCGAGCAGTACTTC. Translation: CASSFRPGTGAEQYF.

This clonotype has only a few counts. The chain recombines TRBV20-1 with TRBJ1-5, with D uncertain. This CDR3 region has 13 residues. V lost 5 bases and J lost 2, with 10 bases in between. Germline V lookup: CDR1 DFQATT, CDR2 SNEGSKA (reference sequence). The chain's CDR3 is CSAGRTGNQPQHF. The CDR3 nucleotides read TGCAGTGCTGGCCGGACTGGCAATCAGCCCCAGCATTTT.

Only a few counts were recorded for this clonotype. The chain employs TRBV25-1 and TRBJ1-2; D is unclear. The CDR3 runs 16 residues. Germline lookup yields CDR1 MGHDK and CDR2 SYGVNS. V lost 3 bases to trimming and J lost 0 bases, with 14 bases between them. Here the CDR3 DNA reads TGTGCCAGCAGTGATTTTCGCGGGTCTGCTAACTATGGCTACACCTTC. Amino acid sequence: CASSDFRGSANYGYTF.

This chain joins TRBV20-1 and TRBJ2-7; 10 bases match TRBD1. The CDR3 length is 14 residues. V trimming: 3 bases; J trimming: 3 bases; junction bases outside the gene matches: 5. The germline V gene encodes CDR1 DFQATT and CDR2 SNEGSKA (reference sequence). The CDR3 DNA reads TGCAGTGCTAGGTGGGACAGGGGCGGCTACGAGCAGTACTTC. This translates into CSARWDRGGYEQYF.

Worth noting for this clonotype: A junction boundary mismatches the germline segment, possibly from a read error. This sequence joins TRBV18 and TRBJ1-6; D might be TRBD1 (6 bases). Germline loops: CDR1 KGHSH, CDR2 LQKENI. This CDR3 has 15 residues. The CDR3: CACSPSGQYNSPLHF. The CDR3 nucleotides are TGTGCCTGCTCACCATCAGGACAGTATAATTCACCCCTCCACTTT.